This T cell receptor (beta chain) was retrieved from a study of OX40 agonist ivuxolimab in advanced cancers. Overall study context: Every patient in dose escalation had hepatocellular carcinoma, melanoma, renal cell or head and neck cancer. In three patients, partial responses were observed, one with hepatocellular carcinoma and two with cutaneous melanoma. Whole-study findings and limits: On average, CD8+ T cells had more expanded clones than CD4+.

Germline V CDR1 and CDR2: MNHEY, SVGAGI. This CDR3 is 14 amino acids long. Trimming left V 5 bases short and J 0 bases short, with 8 bases between. Concerning this clone: As yet, its antigen is unknown.

The method was immunoSEQ multiplex PCR; TCRdb's version includes in-frame clones alone and lacks a portion of them. The data contain about 77,000 clones, around 85% of them singletons. Patients with autoimmune history or systemic immunosuppression were excluded. The sequence derives from an adult with an advanced solid tumor such as melanoma, head and neck, liver or kidney cancer. The starting material was CD4+ or CD8+ T cells sorted from blood, obtained in a trial of the OX40 agonist ivuxolimab. V gene TRBV6-5 combines with J gene TRBJ2-4; D is ambiguous. As DNA, the CDR3 is TGTGCCAGCAGTCCGGGCGAAGCCAAAAACATTCAGTACTTC. Its translation: CASSPGEAKNIQYF.